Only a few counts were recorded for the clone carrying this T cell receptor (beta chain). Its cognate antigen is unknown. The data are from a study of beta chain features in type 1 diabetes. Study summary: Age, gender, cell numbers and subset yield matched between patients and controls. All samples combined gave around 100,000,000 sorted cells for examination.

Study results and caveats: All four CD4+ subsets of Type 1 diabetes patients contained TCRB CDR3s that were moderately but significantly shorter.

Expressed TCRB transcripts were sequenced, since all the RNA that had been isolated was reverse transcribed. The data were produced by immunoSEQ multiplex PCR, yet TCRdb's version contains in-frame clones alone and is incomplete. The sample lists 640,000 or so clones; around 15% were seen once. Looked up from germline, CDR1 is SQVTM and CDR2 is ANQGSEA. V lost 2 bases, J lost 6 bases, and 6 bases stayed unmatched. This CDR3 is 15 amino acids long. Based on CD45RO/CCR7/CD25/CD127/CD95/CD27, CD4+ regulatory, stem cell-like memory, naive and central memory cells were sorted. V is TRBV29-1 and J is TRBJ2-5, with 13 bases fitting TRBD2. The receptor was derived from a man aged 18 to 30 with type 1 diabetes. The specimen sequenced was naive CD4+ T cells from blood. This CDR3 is CSVEPRLAGGKTQYF. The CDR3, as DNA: TGCAGCGTTGAACCCAGACTAGCGGGGGGCAAGACCCAGTACTTC.